This T cell receptor (beta chain) derives from a study of blood T cell repertoires in COVID-19. By frequency in the sample, this clone is medium-sized. CDR1 is KGHSH, CDR2 LQKENI, per germline. The CDR3 spans 14 residues. Trimming stripped 0 bases from V and 1 base from J, with 7 bases between. TCRdb's table, derived via immunoSEQ multiplex PCR, lists solely in-frame clones and lacks some. The sample contains about 60,000 clones, 80% to 90% of which appear only once. The sequenced sample consisted of peripheral blood. This TCR was sampled from a man aged 60 to 75 with acute or convalescent COVID-19. The rearrangement uses TRBV18 and TRBJ2-7, with D unresolved. The CDR3 nucleotides read TGTGCCAGCTCACCACCGGCGGAATCCTACGAGCAGTACTTC. Translated: CASSPPAESYEQYF.